The clone carrying this T cell receptor beta chain has a single count. Its antigen is not identified. This record belongs to a study of OX40 agonist ivuxolimab in advanced cancers. Germline values: CDR1 SGHAT, CDR2 FQNNGV. Trimming took off 6 bases at V and 7 bases at J, with 15 bases between the two ends. This CDR3 is 13 amino acids long. Findings and caveats of the study: Nonresponders included some who also had low normalized T-cell clonal expansion. Among the least clonally expanded were partial responders at 0.1-3.0 mg/kg.

Clones were read by immunoSEQ multiplex PCR, and TCRdb kept only the in-frame ones, dropping some. This table holds about 46,000 clones, 80% to 85% found once. J is TRBJ1-1 and V is TRBV11-2; no firm D call. The sample here was CD4+ or CD8+ T cells sorted from blood, taken in a trial of the OX40 agonist ivuxolimab. This receptor was identified in an adult with an advanced solid tumor such as melanoma, head and neck, liver or kidney cancer. The CDR3 is CASSPYTTGEAFF. The CDR3 coding sequence is TGTGCCAGCAGTCCTTATACTACGGGTGAAGCTTTCTTT.